Listed below are T cell receptor beta chains from one sample, sequenced in a study of blood T cell repertoires in COVID-19. Clones were read by immunoSEQ multiplex PCR, and TCRdb kept only the in-frame ones, dropping some. Among approximately 99,000 clones listed, 88% were seen once. The sample taken for sequencing was peripheral blood. The receptors were sampled from a human donor in a cohort sampled during active COVID-19. CDR3s include the opening cysteine and the closing phenylalanine or tryptophan. Fields, in order: clone size, J gene, D gene, V gene, CDR3 protein, CDR3 DNA. D genes are given only for firm matches. Clone size appears in some rows only: once, few, many, or a class for an expanded clone.

>NA|TRBJ2-1|TRBD2|TRBV19
CASSIVAGGIYNEQFF
TGTGCCAGTAGTATAGTAGCGGGAGGGATCTACAATGAGCAGTTCTTC
>NA|TRBJ2-1|TRBD1|TRBV7-9
CASSSGQAAGEQFF
TGTGCCAGCAGCTCCGGACAGGCAGCCGGTGAGCAGTTCTTC
>NA|TRBJ2-3|NA|TRBV27
CASSLQNTQYF
TGTGCCAGCAGTTTACAAAATACGCAGTATTTT
>NA|TRBJ1-2|NA|TRBV4-1
CASSRATTGRSYYGYTF
TGCGCCAGCAGCCGGGCAACCACAGGTCGATCTTACTATGGCTACACCTTC
>NA|TRBJ2-3|NA|TRBV5-5
CASSPQRVASTDTQYF
TGTGCCAGCAGCCCACAGCGGGTAGCCAGCACAGATACGCAGTATTTT
>NA|TRBJ2-7|TRBD1|TRBV10-3
CAIRASGQGYEQYF
TGTGCCATCAGGGCCTCGGGACAGGGTTACGAGCAGTACTTC
>NA|TRBJ2-7|NA|TRBV14
CASSQWSSGRQYF
TGTGCCAGCAGCCAATGGTCGTCTGGTAGGCAGTACTTC
>NA|TRBJ2-3|NA|TRBV4-1
CASSQGKKGSGGGDTQYF
TGCGCCAGCAGCCAGGGAAAGAAGGGATCAGGCGGAGGGGATACGCAGTATTTT
>NA|TRBJ1-5|NA|TRBV5-1
CASSRDFSQPQHF
TGCGCCAGCAGTAGGGACTTTAGTCAGCCCCAGCATTTT
>NA|TRBJ1-3|TRBD1|TRBV5-1
CASSLWDRARSGNTIYF
TGCGCCAGCAGCTTGTGGGACAGGGCCCGCTCTGGAAACACCATATATTTT
>NA|TRBJ2-1|NA|TRBV6-1
CASSESGGSSYNEQFF
TGTGCCAGCAGTGAAAGCGGAGGGAGCTCCTACAATGAGCAGTTCTTC
>NA|TRBJ2-5|NA|TRBV7-9
CASSSGQHETQYF
TGTGCCAGCAGCTCCGGACAGCACGAGACCCAGTACTTC
>NA|TRBJ1-4|NA|TRBV2
CASSEASSGRLFF
TGTGCCAGCAGTGAAGCCTCCAGCGGCAGACTGTTTTTT
>many|TRBJ1-1|NA|TRBV19
CASSSFKGDTEAFF
TGTGCCAGTAGTAGTTTTAAAGGGGACACTGAAGCTTTCTTT
>few|TRBJ2-7|NA|TRBV2
CASSPGDEQYF
TGTGCCAGCAGTCCGGGGGACGAGCAGTACTTC
>NA|TRBJ2-5|NA|TRBV27
CASSQGQETQYF
TGTGCCAGCAGCCAGGGCCAAGAGACCCAGTACTTC
>NA|TRBJ1-1|TRBD1|TRBV19
CASSHGTVSAEAFF
TGTGCCAGTAGTCACGGGACAGTGTCCGCTGAAGCTTTCTTT
>NA|TRBJ1-5|NA|TRBV27
CASSPTYIQPQHF
TGTGCCAGCAGCCCAACATACATTCAGCCCCAGCATTTT
>NA|TRBJ2-6|TRBD1|TRBV18
CASSPREQGFGANVLTF
TGTGCCAGCTCACCTAGAGAACAGGGGTTTGGGGCCAACGTCCTGACTTTC
>NA|TRBJ2-1|TRBD1|TRBV6-5
CASSYIGTGGYEQFF
TGTGCCAGCAGTTACATCGGGACAGGGGGGTATGAGCAGTTCTTC
>few|TRBJ1-3|TRBD1|TRBV29-1
CSVGQGVGNTIYF
TGCAGCGTTGGACAGGGGGTCGGAAACACCATATATTTT
>NA|TRBJ2-3|NA|TRBV2
CASRVGGAGTDTQYF
TGTGCCAGCAGGGTTGGGGGGGCCGGCACAGATACGCAGTATTTT
>once|TRBJ2-7|TRBD1|TRBV5-6
CASRGQGSLSYEQYF
TGTGCCAGCCGGGGACAGGGAAGCCTATCCTACGAGCAGTACTTC
>NA|TRBJ2-1|TRBD2|TRBV4-1
CASKMEQRGGNEQFF
TGCGCCAGCAAGATGGAACAGCGGGGCGGCAATGAGCAGTTCTTC
>NA|TRBJ2-1|TRBD2|TRBV11-2
CASSLGPSGTNNEQFF
TGTGCCAGCAGCTTAGGGCCTAGCGGGACCAACAATGAGCAGTTCTTC